The 6 T cell receptor beta chains below come from one sample, sequenced in a study of T cells in Graves' hyperthyroidism and ophthalmopathy (dated by TCRdb to between 2018 and 2020). Libraries came from multiplex PCR. The instrument was an Illumina HiSeq 2000. Amplification of TCR beta CDR3 regions was carried out from RNA transcripts. A first-round RT-PCR of the TCR CDR3 used the HTBI primer set with the Qiagen OneStep RT-PCR kit. TCRdb reanalyzed the raw reads on its own, using fastp at Q25 for trimming and MiXCR for clone calling, and kept in-frame beta chains. Rows with a matching CDR3 protein are joined into one entry that keeps the most common DNA and genes. In this sample the table shows a few hundred thousand distinct CDR3 sequences, roughly 13% of which occur a single time. Of the sample, approximately 5.3% is held by the ten largest clones. The specimen was blood. The source of these receptors is a woman between 18 and 30 years old with Graves' hyperthyroidism.

This clonotype was seen more than once but under ten times. A much larger clone lies one base from this, so it may be a read error. The chain is built from TRBV28 and TRBJ2-5; D gene uncertain. The CDR3 runs 12 residues. Trimming pared 3 bases from V and 2 bases from J, leaving 4 bases between. Germline V gene sequence: CDR1 MDHEN, CDR2 SYDVKM. The CDR3 bases are TGTGCCAGCAGTTTTTGGCAAGAGACCCAGTACTTC. Protein product: CASSFWQETQYF.

This clonotype was picked up many times. This rearrangement joins TRBV27 to TRBJ2-5; 7 bases are shared with TRBD1. Trimming took 3 bases from V and 1 from J; bases not matched to a gene: 5. The CDR3 is 15 amino acids. Germline V gene sequence: CDR1 MNHEY, CDR2 SMNVEV (reference sequence). The CDR3, as DNA: TGTGCCAGCAGTTTCCCGGGACAGTTCCAAGAGACCCAGTACTTC. This codes for CASSFPGQFQETQYF.

This clonotype came up many times. The chain has TRBV15 and TRBJ1-5; D call uncertain. There are 18 residues in the CDR3. Trimming left V 1 base short and J 0 bases short, with 16 bases between. Germline V CDR1 and CDR2: LNHNV, YYDKDF (reference sequence). Here the CDR3 reads CATSRVTQGFYSNQPQHF. CDR3 bases: TGTGCCACCAGCAGAGTGACTCAAGGGTTTTATAGCAATCAGCCCCAGCATTTT.

This clonotype was observed many times. The V gene is TRBV20-1, the J gene TRBJ1-6, with 9 positions matching TRBD1. Trimming at V came to 3 bases and at J to 9 bases, leaving 6 bases not matched to a gene. The CDR3 consists of 14 residues. The germline V gene encodes CDR1 DFQATT and CDR2 SNEGSKA (reference sequence). CDR3 DNA: TGCAGTGCTAGCGACAGGGGGGAAATTTCACCCCTCCACTTT. Translated: CSASDRGEISPLHF.

The J gene is TRBJ2-2, the V gene TRBV3-1, with 9 bases that match TRBD1. Germline V gene sequence: CDR1 LGHDT, CDR2 YNNKEL (reference sequence). V shed 7 bases and J 1 base; nucleotides not matched to a gene: 7. The CDR3 has 16 amino acids. The CDR3 sequence is CASTLLGQGNTGELFF. The DNA of the CDR3 is TGTGCCAGCACCCTCTTGGGACAGGGGAACACCGGGGAGCTGTTTTTT.

This clonotype was picked up many times. The CDR3, as DNA: TGTGCCAGCAGTTTAGGGCTAGCGGGAGTCCGTGAGCAGTTCTTC. Protein product: CASSLGLAGVREQFF. The chain uses TRBV28 and TRBJ2-1, with 10 bases matching TRBD2. This CDR3 is 15 amino acids long. Trimming removed 2 bases from V and 9 bases from J; junction bases left unmatched: 7. Germline loops: CDR1 MDHEN, CDR2 SYDVKM.